This TCR beta chain was observed in a study of beta chain features in type 1 diabetes (dated by TCRdb to the late 2010s). Concerning the study at large: Mean age, gender distribution, total cell number and subset yield were not different between patients and healthy donors. A total of roughly 98,000,000 sorted cells were examined across all samples, and a strong correlation was observed between cell number per subset and RNA yield. In the study, recently diagnosed type 1 diabetes patients and matched healthy donors were compared on the TCRB repertoires of their sorted circulating CD4+ T cell subsets. Regulatory and stem cell-like memory subsets were obtained from only 8 patients and roughly eight healthy donors, while naive and central memory subsets were obtained from all 30 or so donors.

All of the isolated RNA was reverse transcribed with the High Capacity cDNA Reverse Transcription Kit, so expressed TCRB transcripts were sequenced. Naive, central memory and regulatory T cell samples underwent deep immunoSEQ sequencing, averaging about 3.57 million total reads per sample. After sorted cells were lysed in RLT buffer, RNA was extracted with DNase-treated RNeasy Micro or Mini kits, with the choice depending on cell number. To prevent cross-contamination, each cell subset was processed individually, whereas patient and healthy donor samples were processed jointly. The immunoSEQ multiplex PCR was used to amplify TCRB sequences from cDNA, generating 87-bp fragments that spanned the CDR3 region. The amplicons were sequenced using the Illumina HiSeq platform. The authors' analysis ran thus. Synthetic template baselines were used to correct PCR bias computationally, reads within Hamming distance 2 were collapsed together, and singletons that could not be merged were discarded. Reads were aligned against IMGT so that V, D and J genes, CDR3 length and insertions or deletions at six rearrangement sites could be assigned. Clonotype counts were normalized to sorted cell number within each subset before computing true diversity and Gini coefficients with the tcR R package. The overlap coefficient, calculated on TCRB nucleotide sequences, was used to quantify repertoire sharing. Out-of-frame TCRB sequences from naive cells were analyzed to stand in for the pre-selection repertoire. TCRdb retrieved this table from immuneACCESS and kept in-frame rearrangements only. Not all clones are present; in checked studies, unresolved V genes account for under half, and no reason is known for the remainder. Clone size and the V and J calls come from that table; the DNA yielded D and trimming. A total of about 620,000 clones appear in this sample, roughly a sixth of them only once. The ten most abundant clones make up about 0.087% of the sample.

Study-level results and caveats: Naive, central memory and regulatory TCRB repertoires appeared to be more alike among patients than among healthy donors. Because small numbers of individuals were included in the HLA sub-analyses, any influence of HLA type on TCRB rearrangement was left unresolved. Fewer insertions and more nucleotide deletions at VDJ recombination sites were observed in patients with type 1 diabetes, implying thymic rearrangement abnormalities. In all four CD4+ subsets, TCRB CDR3 length was moderately but significantly shorter in type 1 diabetes patients. PCR might favor shorter templates, but patient and control samples were amplified and corrected together, so any skew would affect both groups equally. Because cDNA was sequenced instead of genomic DNA, activated cells with high expression could be over-represented, although the groups did not differ in activation or CD3 levels.

Each donor gave one peripheral blood draw, approximately 110 mL on average, collected into heparinised tubes. A BD FACSAria II and a panel including CD45RO, CCR7, CD25, CD127, CD95 and CD27 were used to sort naive, central memory, regulatory and stem cell-like memory CD4+ T cells. Every sorted population had a purity above 95%. PBMCs were separated immediately by Lymphoprep density gradient centrifugation and were stained directly, without being cultured. So that batch effects would be minimized, each experiment stained and sorted samples in pairs, pairing one healthy donor with one patient. The junction shows trimming of 4 bases on V and 8 bases on J, plus 6 bases between the germline ends. Sequences MNHNS (CDR1) and SASEGT (CDR2) are obtained from the germline V gene. Including cysteine and phenylalanine, the CDR3 has 11 amino acids. Left in the record is the CDR3 DNA by itself, 33 bases read in frame from the first base.

Comments on this clone: Its antigen specificity is not known. The record has no base qualities; no much larger clone is one base away.

The chain is made from TRBV6-1 and TRBJ2-1; the D gene cannot be resolved reliably. This sequence originates from a man between 18 and 29 years old in good health. The sequencing sample was made of naive CD4+ T cells from blood. What the cell subset or site label conveys for this sample: true naive CD4+ T cells. The DNA sequence is TGTGCCAGCAGTGGTTTCTATGAGCAGTTCTTC. It codes for CASSGFYEQFF.